Shown below are 19 T cell receptor beta chains from a single sample sequenced in a study of shared clonotypes between healthy human individuals. Sequencing was performed with immunoSEQ multiplex PCR; in TCRdb, only in-frame clones are kept and a portion is missing. The sample shows about 2.3 million clones, about nine tenths of them seen only once. Specimen: naive CD4+ T cells from PBMCs. Subset in this sample: CD45RA+ positively selected. The receptors originated from a man between 18 and 35 years old in good health. Some clones in this sample may be carry-over from other donors' samples.

The CDR3 sequence: CASTGLRHQPQHF. In DNA form, the CDR3 reads TGTGCCAGCACTGGACTGAGACATCAGCCCCAGCATTTT. The chain couples TRBV2 to TRBJ1-5, with unresolved D. CDR1 is SNHLY, CDR2 FYNNEI, per germline. V was clipped by 7 bases and J by 5 bases, with 12 bases between them. This CDR3 has 13 amino acids.

The chain combines TRBV2 with TRBJ2-1, with 7 bases that match TRBD2. J gave up 7 bases and V 7 bases, and 7 bases lay outside the gene matches. Germline CDR1 SNHLY, CDR2 FYNNEI. This CDR3 is 13 amino acids long. CDR3 bases: TGTGCCAGCACTGGCGGGAGTTGGAATGAGCAGTTCTTC. This sequence encodes CASTGGSWNEQFF. The full variable domain, rest sourced from reference TRBV2 and TRBJ2-1, is EPEVTQTPSHQVTQMGQEVILRCVPISNHLYFYWYRQILGQKVEFLVSFYNNEISEKSEIFDDQFSVERPDGSNFTLKIRSTKLEDSAMYFCASTGGSWNEQFFGPGTRLTVL.

This rearrangement joins TRBV30 to TRBJ1-3; tentative D call: TRBD1 (5 bases). V lost 0 bases, J lost 1 base, and 13 bases lay in between. This CDR3 has 16 amino acids. Germline loops: CDR1 GTSNPN, CDR2 SVGIG (reference sequence). This CDR3 reads CAWSVQEGLSGNTIYF. CDR3 coding DNA: TGTGCCTGGAGTGTACAGGAGGGGCTATCTGGAAACACCATATATTTT.

The chain combines TRBV9 with TRBJ2-4; tentatively, D is TRBD2 (5 bases). The germline CDR1 and CDR2 sequences are SGDLS and YYNGEE. CDR3 length: 18 amino acids. V gave up 0 bases and J gave up 0 bases, with 16 bases separating them. The CDR3 bases are TGTGCCAGCAGCGTAGCCGGAGCGGATATCCTAGCCAAAAACATTCAGTACTTC. It codes for CASSVAGADILAKNIQYF.

The CDR3: CASSSAGTNYGYTF. The CDR3 nucleotides read TGTGCCAGCAGCTCGGCCGGGACCAACTATGGCTACACCTTC. The rearrangement links TRBV5-4 to TRBJ1-2; tentative D call: TRBD1 (5 bases). Germline V gene lookup returns CDR1 SGHNT and CDR2 YYREEE (reference sequence). V lost 3 bases, J lost 2 bases, and 11 bases lay in between. This CDR3 has 14 residues.

V and J are TRBV5-1 and TRBJ2-5; a possible D gene is TRBD1 (5 bases). In germline, CDR1 is SGHRS, CDR2 YFSETQ. Deletions cut 3 bases from V and 8 bases from J, with 17 bases between. This CDR3 spans 14 amino acids. CDR3 sequence: CASSSAQDRGTQYF. CDR3 DNA: TGCGCCAGCAGCTCCGCACAGGACCGTGGAACCCAGTACTTC.

This chain connects TRBV6-5 to TRBJ1-1; D not resolved. The V and J ends lost 6 bases and 2 bases respectively, with 4 bases between them. This CDR3 spans 11 amino acids. Germline V CDR1 and CDR2: MNHEY, SVGAGI. The CDR3 DNA sequence: TGTGCCAGCAGCGCTAACACTGAAGCTTTCTTT. Translated, it gives CASSANTEAFF.

The rearrangement joins TRBV9 to TRBJ2-7, with D possibly matching TRBD2 (5 bases). This CDR3 contains 12 residues. Germline V lookup: CDR1 SGDLS, CDR2 YYNGEE. The V gene lost 4 bases and the J gene lost 1 base, with 6 bases spanning the gap. The chain's CDR3 is CASSRGSYEQYF. DNA of the CDR3: TGTGCCAGCAGCCGGGGTTCCTACGAGCAGTACTTC. Full variable domain (missing parts from reference TRBV9 and TRBJ2-7): DSGVTQTPKHLITATGQRVTLRCSPRSGDLSVYWYQQSLDQGLQFLIQYYNGEERAKGNILERFSAQQFPDLHSELNLSSLELGDSALYFCASSRGSYEQYFGPGTRLTVT.

J is TRBJ1-4 and V is TRBV6-5, with TRBD1 matching 8 bases. Germline assignment: CDR1 MNHEY and CDR2 SVGAGI. Unmatched junction bases numbered 3, after V lost 7 bases and J lost 5 bases. The CDR3 is 13 residues long. CDR3 protein: CASKRQGNEKLFF. CDR3 in DNA: TGTGCCAGCAAACGACAGGGGAATGAAAAACTGTTTTTT.

V gene TRBV19 combines with J gene TRBJ2-2, with 7 bases aligning to TRBD2. Germline-derived CDR1 and CDR2 are LNHDA and SQIVND (reference sequence). The length of the CDR3 is 14 residues. The ends lost 6 bases at V and 3 bases at J; junction bases unmatched: 4. CDR3: CASSRGRHTGELFF. The CDR3 nucleotides read TGTGCCAGTAGCCGCGGGAGACACACCGGGGAGCTGTTTTTT.

As to this clone: This sample includes further DNA sequences coding for the same CDR3. The V call is TRBV7-8, the J call TRBJ1-5; the D gene is possibly TRBD1 (5 bases). The germline V gene has CDR1 SGHVS and CDR2 FQNEAQ. The CDR3 sequence is 13 residues long. Between the trimmed V and J ends, which lost 1 base and 7 bases, there was a span of 8 bases. CDR3: CASSLEEGQPQHF. As DNA, the CDR3 is TGTGCCAGCAGCTTAGAGGAGGGGCAGCCCCAGCATTTT.

This chain links TRBV19 with TRBJ1-5, with no clear D. CDR3 length: 14 amino acids. V lost 1 base and J 0 bases, leaving 4 bases between the germline ends. Per germline, CDR1 LNHDA and CDR2 SQIVND (reference sequence). This chain's CDR3 is CASSIGYSNQPQHF. The CDR3 nucleotides read TGTGCCAGTAGTATAGGCTATAGCAATCAGCCCCAGCATTTT. The complete variable domain, with remaining parts taken from reference TRBV19 and TRBJ1-5, reads DGGITQSPKYLFRKEGQNVTLSCEQNLNHDAMYWYRQDPGQGLRLIYYSQIVNDFQKGDIAEGYSVSREKKESFPLTVTSAQKNPTAFYLCASSIGYSNQPQHFGDGTRLSIL.

The rearrangement uses TRBV4-2 and TRBJ1-2; possible D gene TRBD1, 6 bases. V was cut by 0 bases and J by 3 bases, with 11 bases left in between. This CDR3 contains 15 residues. In germline, CDR1 is LGHNA, CDR2 YNFKEQ. The CDR3 DNA reads as TGTGCCAGCAGCCAAGATCGGGGGCGCGACTATGGCTACACCTTC. Translation gives CASSQDRGRDYGYTF.

The rearrangement uses TRBV18 and TRBJ2-1, with D possibly matching TRBD2 (6 bases). The CDR3 sequence is 14 residues long. Germline CDR1 is KGHSH and CDR2 is LQKENI. Deletions cut 6 bases from V and 9 bases from J, with 18 bases between. CDR3 DNA sequence: TGTGCCAGCTCCGCCCGCGGGGTTAATGGTGAGCAGTTCTTC. Amino acids: CASSARGVNGEQFF.

This sequence joins TRBV5-6 and TRBJ1-2, with D unclear. This CDR3 has 14 residues. The V and J ends lost 5 bases and 4 bases respectively, with 15 bases between them. Germline CDR1 reads SGHDT; CDR2 reads YYEEEE. The CDR3 DNA reads TGTGCCAGCAGTCTGGGTCAAGCCTTCTATGGCTACACCTTC. It encodes CASSLGQAFYGYTF. Looking up the rest from reference TRBV5-6 and TRBJ1-2 gives the full variable domain: DAGVTQSPTHLIKTRGQQVTLRCSPKSGHDTVSWYQQALGQGPQFIFQYYEEEERQRGNFPDRFSGHQFPNYSSELNVNALLLGDSALYLCASSLGQAFYGYTFGSGTRLTVV.

V usage is TRBV7-9 and J usage is TRBJ2-5; D might be TRBD1 or TRBD2, each matching 5 bases. The V gene lost 3 bases and the J gene lost 4 bases, with 12 bases spanning the gap. Germline loops: CDR1 SEHNR, CDR2 FQNEAQ (reference sequence). This CDR3 contains 14 residues. In DNA form, the CDR3 reads TGTGCCAGCAGCTTTGGGGGTTCCGGAGAGACCCAGTACTTC. As protein: CASSFGGSGETQYF.

This clone showed up just a few times. This chain links TRBV12-5 with TRBJ2-5; D perhaps matches TRBD1 (6 bases). In germline, CDR1 is LGHNT, CDR2 FRNRAP. The CDR3 covers 13 residues. Trimming took 10 bases from V and 5 from J, leaving 17 bases between them. Here the CDR3 reads CATSLQGTETQYF. DNA of the CDR3: TGTGCTACCTCCTTACAGGGTACGGAGACCCAGTACTTC. The full variable domain, in which reference TRBV12-5 and TRBJ2-5 provide the parts outside the CDR3, is DARVTQTPRHKVTEMGQEVTMRCQPILGHNTVFWYRQTMMQGLELLAYFRNRAPLDDSGMPKDRFSAEMPDATLATLKIQPSEPRDSAVYFCATSLQGTETQYFGPGTRLLVL.

The chain recombines TRBV28 with TRBJ1-5; TRBD1 matches 8 bases. There are 17 residues in the CDR3. The germline CDR1 and CDR2 sequences are MDHEN and SYDVKM. Unmatched junction bases numbered 6, after V lost 1 base and J lost 1 base. The CDR3 loop reads CASSLSGGDQSNQPQHF. CDR3 nucleotides: TGTGCCAGCAGTTTATCAGGGGGCGATCAAAGCAATCAGCCCCAGCATTTT.

The genes are TRBV18 and TRBJ2-7, with D perhaps TRBD2 (6 bases). From germline, CDR1 is KGHSH and CDR2 LQKENI. V lost 4 bases, J lost 4 bases, and 20 bases lay in between. The CDR3 covers 16 residues. This CDR3 reads CASSLEGTSGSYEQYF. CDR3 nucleotide sequence: TGTGCCAGCTCACTGGAGGGGACCTCTGGCTCATACGAGCAGTACTTC.